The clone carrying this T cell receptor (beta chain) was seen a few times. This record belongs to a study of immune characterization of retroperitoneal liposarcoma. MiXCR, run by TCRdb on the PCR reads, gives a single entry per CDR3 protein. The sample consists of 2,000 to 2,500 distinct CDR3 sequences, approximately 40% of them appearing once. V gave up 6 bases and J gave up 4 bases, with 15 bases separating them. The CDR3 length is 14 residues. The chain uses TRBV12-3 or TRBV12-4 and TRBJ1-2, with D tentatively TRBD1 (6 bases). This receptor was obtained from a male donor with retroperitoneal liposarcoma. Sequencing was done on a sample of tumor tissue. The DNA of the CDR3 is TGTGCCAGCAGGGAGGGGGGGCGCACCTATGGCTACACCTTC. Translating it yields CASREGGRTYGYTF.